Below are 25 T cell receptor beta chains sequenced from a single sample in a study of identifying expanded T cells in peripheral blood. Sequencing used immunoSEQ multiplex PCR; TCRdb keeps in-frame clones, though not all of them. The sample yields 45,000 to 60,000 clones, about 83% seen once. The sequenced material came from blood. All receptors derive from a person between 18 and 75 years old in good health.

The chain has TRBV5-1 and TRBJ2-5; D gene uncertain. Germline CDR1 reads SGHRS; CDR2 reads YFSETQ. CDR3 length equals 12 residues. V was pared by 7 bases and J by 5 bases, with 12 bases between. CDR3: CASSAESETQYF. CDR3 bases: TGCGCCAGCTCAGCAGAAAGTGAGACCCAGTACTTC.

The CDR3 is CASSEGRSNTEAFF. CDR3 DNA sequence: TGTGCCAGCAGTGAGGGACGGAGCAACACTGAAGCTTTCTTT. This chain joins TRBV9 and TRBJ1-1, with a possible D match to TRBD1 (5 bases). Germline CDR1 reads SGDLS; CDR2 reads YYNGEE. The V and J ends lost 5 bases and 2 bases respectively, with 13 bases between them. The CDR3 spans 14 residues.

This clone came up a few times. This chain connects TRBV11-3 to TRBJ2-3; 9 bases are a match to TRBD1. Per germline, CDR1 SGHNT and CDR2 YENEEA. The CDR3 has 17 amino acids. The V gene end was trimmed by 1 base and the J gene end by 1 base; junction bases not matched to a gene: 6. DNA for the CDR3: TGTGCCAGCAGCTTAGCCCTAACAGGGGGCGGCACAGATACGCAGTATTTT. It specifies CASSLALTGGGTDTQYF.

V usage is TRBV7-9 and J usage is TRBJ1-1, with D possibly being TRBD1 (6 bases). Germline CDR1 SEHNR, CDR2 FQNEAQ (reference sequence). V shed 6 bases and J shed 3 bases, with 14 bases lying between them. There are 14 residues in the CDR3. CDR3 loop: CASRSRRGDTEAFF. The CDR3 DNA is TGTGCCAGCAGGAGCAGGAGGGGGGACACTGAAGCTTTCTTT. The full variable domain, rest sourced from reference TRBV7-9 and TRBJ1-1, is DTGVSQNPRHKITKRGQNVTFRCDPISEHNRLYWYRQTLGQGPEFLTYFQNEAQLEKSRLLSDRFSAERPKGSFSTLEIQRTEQGDSAMYLCASRSRRGDTEAFFGQGTRLTVV.

V gene TRBV9 combines with J gene TRBJ2-1, with 9 bases identical to TRBD2. The length of the CDR3 is 17 residues. CDR1 and CDR2 from the germline V gene are SGDLS and YYNGEE. Trimming took 2 bases from V and 8 from J; bases not matched to a gene: 14. The CDR3 region is CASSVRKTSGVGYEQFF. CDR3 DNA: TGTGCCAGCAGCGTGAGGAAGACTAGCGGAGTGGGATATGAGCAGTTCTTC. The complete variable domain, with remaining parts taken from reference TRBV9 and TRBJ2-1, reads DSGVTQTPKHLITATGQRVTLRCSPRSGDLSVYWYQQSLDQGLQFLIQYYNGEERAKGNILERFSAQQFPDLHSELNLSSLELGDSALYFCASSVRKTSGVGYEQFFGPGTRLTVL.

This chain links TRBV19 with TRBJ1-4, with D uncertain. CDR1 LNHDA and CDR2 SQIVND come from the germline V gene (reference sequence). The CDR3 is 15 amino acids. The V end lost 3 bases, the J end lost 0 bases, and 8 bases lay between the germline ends. The DNA for the CDR3 is TGTGCCAGTAGTATGGCGTCGGCAACTAATGAAAAACTGTTTTTT. Translation gives CASSMASATNEKLFF.

This sequence joins TRBV5-1 and TRBJ1-2; D call uncertain. Trimming took 0 bases from V and 8 from J, leaving 8 bases between them. Germline V lookup: CDR1 SGHRS, CDR2 YFSETQ. The CDR3 contains 12 residues. CDR3 sequence reads: CASSLDGSGYTF. The CDR3 bases are TGCGCCAGCAGCTTGGACGGGTCGGGCTACACCTTC. Complete variable domain (other parts from reference TRBV5-1 and TRBJ1-2): KAGVTQTPRYLIKTRGQQVTLSCSPISGHRSVSWYQQTPGQGLQFLFEYFSETQRNKGNFPGRFSGRQFSNSRSEMNVSTLELGDSALYLCASSLDGSGYTFGSGTRLTVV.

The chain employs TRBV5-1 and TRBJ2-7, with 8 nucleotides matching TRBD1. CDR3 length equals 14 residues. V shed 0 bases, J shed 7 bases, and the junction held 6 bases outside the gene matches. The germline V gene encodes CDR1 SGHRS and CDR2 YFSETQ. The CDR3 protein is CASSLARGLKEQYV. The CDR3 coding sequence is TGCGCCAGCAGCTTGGCCAGGGGGCTGAAAGAGCAGTACGTC.

The J gene is TRBJ2-6, the V gene TRBV7-2; no firm D call. CDR3 length equals 13 residues. Germline V gene data show CDR1 as SGHTA and CDR2 as FQGNSA. Between the trimmed V and J ends, which lost 1 base and 3 bases, there was a span of 1 base. This CDR3 is CASSLVGANVLTF. The CDR3 bases are TGTGCCAGCAGCTTAGTTGGGGCCAACGTCCTGACTTTC.

The genes are TRBV4-3 and TRBJ2-1; 10 bases fit TRBD2. The CDR3 is 17 amino acids. With 0 bases clipped from V and 7 bases from J, the junction kept 9 bases outside the gene matches. Looked up from germline, CDR1 is LGHNA and CDR2 is YSLEER. The CDR3 region is CASSQDIEAGGRNEQFF. In DNA form, the CDR3 reads TGCGCCAGCAGCCAAGACATCGAAGCGGGAGGGAGGAATGAGCAGTTCTTC.

V and J are TRBV4-3 and TRBJ2-3; 10 nucleotides agree with TRBD2. Germline V gene data show CDR1 as LGHNA and CDR2 as YSLEER. Trimming cost V 6 bases and J 2 bases; bases outside gene matches: 20. CDR3 length equals 20 residues. For the CDR3, the DNA is TGCGCCAGCAGTTATAAAGCGGGAGGGCCCTCAACGGCACACACAGATACGCAGTATTTT. Protein sequence: CASSYKAGGPSTAHTDTQYF.

This sequence joins TRBV10-3 and TRBJ2-2; D is possibly TRBD1 (6 bases). V lost 10 bases and J 2 bases, leaving 14 bases between the germline ends. Germline V gene sequence: CDR1 ENHRY, CDR2 SYGVKD. CDR3 length: 14 amino acids. The CDR3 region has the DNA TGTGCCACCAAGGGGACATCCAACACCGGGGAGCTGTTTTTT. Amino acid sequence: CATKGTSNTGELFF.

This chain joins TRBV28 and TRBJ2-1; 7 bases map to TRBD1. This CDR3 spans 13 amino acids. J lost 7 bases, V lost 4 bases, and 4 bases had no gene match. Germline V CDR1 and CDR2: MDHEN, SYDVKM. The CDR3 coding sequence is TGTGCCAGCAGTTATTACAGGGGAAATGAGCAGTTCTTC. Encoded protein: CASSYYRGNEQFF.

J is TRBJ2-7 and V is TRBV6-6, with a tentative D call TRBD1 (7 bases). The germline gives CDR1 MNHNY, CDR2 SVGAGI (reference sequence). This CDR3 region has 16 residues. V shed 6 bases and J shed 4 bases, with 22 bases lying between them. CDR3: CASSSRGAGAFYEQYF. The DNA of the CDR3 is TGTGCCAGCAGCTCCAGGGGGGCAGGGGCTTTTTACGAGCAGTACTTC.

The chain is built from TRBV19 and TRBJ2-3; TRBD1 matches 8 bases. The germline CDR1 and CDR2 sequences are LNHDA and SQIVND (reference sequence). The CDR3 spans 16 residues. V shed 6 bases and J 2 bases; nucleotides not matched to a gene: 10. Written as DNA, the CDR3 is TGTGCCAGTAGACCCCCCGGGACAGGTACCACAGATACGCAGTATTTT. Protein product: CASRPPGTGTTDTQYF.

The sample holds one count of this clone. The rearrangement links TRBV7-2 to TRBJ2-7, with D tentatively TRBD1 (5 bases). The germline V and J ends were trimmed by 1 base and 5 bases, with 15 bases remaining between them. CDR1 SGHTA and CDR2 FQGNSA come from the germline V gene. The CDR3 loop spans 15 amino acids. CDR3 DNA: TGTGCCAGCAGCTTAGGGGCTTCTCAGGGCCACGAGCAGTACTTC. This encodes CASSLGASQGHEQYF.

This clone was detected a few times. This chain joins TRBV7-2 and TRBJ2-2; D uncertain. The germline V and J ends were trimmed by 2 bases and 6 bases, with 7 bases remaining between them. The germline CDR1 and CDR2 sequences are SGHTA and FQGNSA. CDR3 length equals 13 residues. CDR3 nucleotides: TGTGCCAGCAGCTTAATCCAGGCCGGGGAGCTGTTTTTT. Its translation is CASSLIQAGELFF.

This clone was observed a handful of times. The V and J genes are TRBV25-1 and TRBJ1-6; the match to TRBD1 covers 7 bases. Per germline, CDR1 MGHDK and CDR2 SYGVNS. Trimming at V came to 2 bases and at J to 8 bases, leaving 3 bases not matched to a gene. This CDR3 has 14 residues. The CDR3 sequence: CASSEGTADSPLHF. As DNA, the CDR3 is TGTGCCAGCAGTGAAGGGACAGCGGATTCACCCCTCCACTTT.

The chain carries TRBV5-1 and TRBJ2-3; 8 positions match TRBD2. In germline, CDR1 is SGHRS, CDR2 YFSETQ. This CDR3 is built from 15 residues. The V gene end was trimmed by 0 bases and the J gene end by 1 base; junction bases not matched to a gene: 1. The CDR3, as DNA: TGCGCCAGCAGCTTGGAAGCGGGAGGCACAGATACGCAGTATTTT. Translation gives CASSLEAGGTDTQYF.

The J gene is TRBJ2-5, the V gene TRBV7-3; possible D gene TRBD1, 6 bases. This CDR3 spans 14 amino acids. The germline CDR1 and CDR2 sequences are SGHTA and FQGTGA. V was pared by 2 bases and J by 1 base, with 8 bases between. The CDR3 DNA follows: TGTGCCAGCAGCTTATTGGGGGCCCAAGAGACCCAGTACTTC. Encoded protein: CASSLLGAQETQYF.

This clone was observed a few times. V and J are TRBV6-1 and TRBJ2-7; 8 positions match TRBD1. CDR3 length: 14 residues. The ends lost 7 bases at V and 6 bases at J; junction bases unmatched: 11. Germline V gene data show CDR1 as MNHNS and CDR2 as SASEGT. DNA of the CDR3: TGTGCCAGCACCGCACTGCTGGACAGGGCCGAGCAGTACGTC. It translates to CASTALLDRAEQYV.

The V call is TRBV18, the J call TRBJ1-1, with D possibly being TRBD1 (5 bases). CDR3 length: 13 amino acids. V was trimmed by 4 bases and J by 1 base, leaving 7 bases between them. In germline, CDR1 is KGHSH, CDR2 LQKENI. In DNA, the CDR3 is TGTGCCAGCTCACTCGGACAGAACACTGAAGCTTTCTTT. It specifies CASSLGQNTEAFF.

This rearrangement joins TRBV7-2 to TRBJ2-1; 8 nucleotides agree with TRBD1. The junction had 4 bases not matched to a gene; V was cut back by 1 base and J by 2 bases. The CDR3 runs 16 residues. Germline CDR1 is SGHTA and CDR2 is FQGNSA. CDR3 nucleotide sequence: TGTGCCAGCAGCTTAGATTCAGGGGGCACCTACAATGAGCAGTTCTTC. Residues: CASSLDSGGTYNEQFF. Together with reference TRBV7-2 and TRBJ2-1, the CDR3 gives the full variable domain: GAGVSQSPSNKVTEKGKDVELRCDPISGHTALYWYRQSLGQGLEFLIYFQGNSAPDKSGLPSDRFSAERTGGSVSTLTIQRTQQEDSAVYLCASSLDSGGTYNEQFFGPGTRLTVL.

The genes are TRBV6-1 and TRBJ2-3, with 8 bases that match TRBD2. The junction had 15 bases not matched to a gene; V was cut back by 0 bases and J by 7 bases. This CDR3 has 18 residues. Germline-derived CDR1 and CDR2 are MNHNS and SASEGT. CDR3 sequence: CASSEALGGIAGTYTQYF. The DNA of the CDR3 is TGTGCCAGCAGTGAAGCGCTCGGAGGGATAGCGGGGACGTATACGCAGTATTTT.

V usage is TRBV5-1 and J usage is TRBJ2-3; D not certain. V was cut by 0 bases and J by 6 bases, with 8 bases left in between. The CDR3 covers 13 residues. In germline, CDR1 is SGHRS, CDR2 YFSETQ. In nucleotides, the CDR3 is TGCGCCAGCAGCTTGGTAACCGTGGATACGCAGTATTTT. The encoded protein is CASSLVTVDTQYF. Supplemented by reference TRBV5-1 and TRBJ2-3, the full variable domain reads KAGVTQTPRYLIKTRGQQVTLSCSPISGHRSVSWYQQTPGQGLQFLFEYFSETQRNKGNFPGRFSGRQFSNSRSEMNVSTLELGDSALYLCASSLVTVDTQYFGPGTRLTVL.